A selection of T cell receptor beta chains follows, all from one sample in a study of blood T cell repertoires in COVID-19. Profiling relied on immunoSEQ multiplex PCR, and the TCRdb table lists in-frame clones only, not all of them. This table holds some 74,000 clones, about 87% found once. Material: peripheral blood. The receptor source for this set is a woman of 80 years or more with acute or convalescent COVID-19. The CDR3 runs from the conserved cysteine through the conserved F or W. D genes are given only for firm matches.

j_call,v_call,d_call,cdr3_aa
TRBJ2-1,TRBV13,.,CASSLGRGAGPVGQFF
TRBJ1-1,TRBV30,TRBD1,CAWREPGQGPRAFF
TRBJ2-4,TRBV27,.,CASRENRVNIQYF
TRBJ1-3,TRBV7-7,TRBD1,CASSPGQGRSGNTIYF
TRBJ2-7,TRBV6-5,TRBD2,CASSQAGDEQYF
TRBJ1-6,TRBV18,.,CASSPSSYNSPLHF
TRBJ1-2,TRBV11-2,.,CASSADGSVSGYTF
TRBJ1-1,TRBV5-1,.,CASSWTTNTEAFF
TRBJ1-1,TRBV9,TRBD1,CASKTGTETTEAFF
TRBJ1-1,TRBV2,.,CASSPREGGYSEAFF
TRBJ1-2,TRBV9,.,CASSVTPRTEYGYTF
TRBJ2-7,TRBV7-2,TRBD1,CASSRDRGHGGQYF
TRBJ1-2,TRBV14,.,CASSPQGGSAPNYGYTF
TRBJ1-3,TRBV25-1,.,CASSSAGNTIYF
TRBJ1-2,TRBV7-2,.,CASSLEPGPAPLMGYTF
TRBJ1-5,TRBV5-5,TRBD1,CASSWKDRGEPQHF
TRBJ2-1,TRBV5-5,TRBD2,CASSLGGGASYNEQFF
TRBJ2-7,TRBV5-1,.,CASSLEGVSYEQYF
TRBJ2-2,TRBV7-3,.,CASSFSARGNTGELFF
TRBJ2-3,TRBV5-1,TRBD2,CASSLTLAGGFADTQYF
TRBJ1-1,TRBV19,.,CASSTRGAVMNTEAFF
TRBJ1-3,TRBV10-3,.,CAISEDLGNTIYF
TRBJ2-2,TRBV3-1/TRBV3-2,TRBD2,CASSQGSGGAIGELFF
TRBJ1-1,TRBV7-8,.,CASSLGSTPEAFF
TRBJ1-3,TRBV2,TRBD1,CASSTTDRASGNTIYF
TRBJ2-7,TRBV7-9,TRBD2,CASSFSRLAGSSYEQYF
TRBJ2-1,TRBV4-3,.,CASSQGTAEIFDEQFF
TRBJ1-3,TRBV15,.,CATSREGNTIYF
TRBJ1-1,TRBV6-1,.,CASSEAGTDAFF
TRBJ1-3,TRBV5-1,TRBD1,CASSLTGDGNTIYF
TRBJ2-3,TRBV4-1,.,CASSHMSTDTQYF
TRBJ1-1,TRBV27,TRBD1,CASTPKTGVNTEAFF